These 13 T cell receptor beta chains were sequenced from one sample in a study of shared clonotypes between healthy human individuals. The data were produced by immunoSEQ multiplex PCR, yet TCRdb's version contains in-frame clones alone and is incomplete. This table holds about 2.3 million clones, 85% to 95% found once. Sequenced: naive CD4+ T cells from PBMCs. Noted subset: CD45RA+ positively selected. These receptors all come from a man between 18 and 29 years old in good health. Some clones in this sample may be carry-over from other donors' samples.

The rearrangement uses TRBV7-2 and TRBJ1-2, with 8 bases matching TRBD1. The junction had 10 bases not matched to a gene; V was cut back by 11 bases and J by 8 bases. The CDR3 runs to 12 residues. Germline-derived CDR1 and CDR2 are SGHTA and FQGNSA. CDR3 sequence reads: CAGTRQGSGYTF. As DNA, the CDR3 is TGTGCCGGGACTAGACAGGGGAGCGGCTACACCTTC. Using reference TRBV7-2 and TRBJ1-2 for the parts outside the CDR3, the full variable domain is GAGVSQSPSNKVTEKGKDVELRCDPISGHTALYWYRQSLGQGLEFLIYFQGNSAPDKSGLPSDRFSAERTGGSVSTLTIQRTQQEDSAVYLCAGTRQGSGYTFGSGTRLTVV.

The CDR3 loop reads CASSFGSPDYEQYF. In nucleotides, the CDR3 is TGTGCCAGCAGCTTTGGGTCCCCAGACTACGAGCAGTACTTC. The V call is TRBV7-9, the J call TRBJ2-7; D not resolved. The ends were cut back, 3 bases at V and 3 bases at J, with 12 bases in the middle. The length of the CDR3 is 14 residues. Germline V CDR1 and CDR2: SEHNR, FQNEAQ (reference sequence).

The V call is TRBV7-8, the J call TRBJ2-7; D perhaps matches TRBD2 (7 bases). The V gene's germline CDR1 is SGHVS and CDR2 FQNEAQ. V shed 5 bases and J shed 6 bases, with 23 bases lying between them. This CDR3 is built from 16 residues. Here the CDR3 reads CASSPTTGGGSGEQYF. Here the CDR3 DNA reads TGTGCCAGCAGCCCGACTACGGGGGGCGGTTCGGGCGAGCAGTACTTC.

J is TRBJ2-3 and V is TRBV28; D is perhaps TRBD1 or TRBD2 (5 bases each). The germline CDR1 and CDR2 sequences are MDHEN and SYDVKM. V was pared by 3 bases and J by 5 bases, with 9 bases between. The CDR3 runs 13 residues. CDR3 DNA sequence: TGTGCCAGCAGTTTCCTTGGGGGAGATACGCAGTATTTT. Amino acids: CASSFLGGDTQYF. The full variable domain, rest sourced from reference TRBV28 and TRBJ2-3, is DVKVTQSSRYLVKRTGEKVFLECVQDMDHENMFWYRQDPGLGLRLIYFSYDVKMKEKGDIPEGYSVSREKKERFSLILESASTNQTSMYLCASSFLGGDTQYFGPGTRLTVL.

About this clone itself: Different DNA sequences within this sample yield the same CDR3. The chain has TRBV19 and TRBJ2-7; TRBD1 aligns across 9 bases. The germline CDR1 and CDR2 sequences are LNHDA and SQIVND (reference sequence). This CDR3 is built from 14 residues. CDR3 DNA sequence: TGTGCTAGCACGCGGACAGGGGCCTCCTACGAGCAGTACTTC. Protein sequence: CASTRTGASYEQYF.

The CDR3 sequence: CASSYPWTSAQETQYF. The CDR3 nucleotides are TGTGCCAGCAGTTACCCCTGGACTAGCGCTCAAGAGACCCAGTACTTC. The chain carries TRBV28 and TRBJ2-5, with 9 bases fitting TRBD2. Germline lookup yields CDR1 MDHEN and CDR2 SYDVKM. CDR3 length: 16 residues. Trimming at V came to 4 bases and at J to 2 bases, leaving 8 bases not matched to a gene.

V usage is TRBV9 and J usage is TRBJ1-1; D unclear. The germline gives CDR1 SGDLS, CDR2 YYNGEE. This CDR3 has 13 residues. Trimming stripped 3 bases from V and 4 bases from J, with 10 bases between. As DNA, the CDR3 is TGTGCCAGCAGCGCCTTGTTACGCACTGAAGCTTTCTTT. Its translation: CASSALLRTEAFF.

This sequence joins TRBV27 and TRBJ2-1, with 12 nucleotides matching TRBD2. CDR1 MNHEY and CDR2 SMNVEV come from the germline V gene (reference sequence). The J segment lost 6 bases and the V segment lost 6 bases, leaving 6 bases of the junction unmatched. This CDR3 contains 15 residues. The CDR3 DNA reads as TGTGCCAGCAGGACTAGCGGGAGTAAGGGCAATGAGCAGTTCTTC. Translated, it gives CASRTSGSKGNEQFF.

The DNA for the CDR3 is TGTGCCAGCCGGCCAGACCTTTCGCCCCAGCATTTT. Translated: CASRPDLSPQHF. The chain couples TRBV6-1 to TRBJ1-5, with D unclear. CDR3 length: 12 residues. The V end was cut by 8 bases, the J end by 9 bases, with 14 bases between. From germline, CDR1 is MNHNS and CDR2 SASEGT.

CDR3 protein: CATSRDLDNQPQHF. Written as DNA, the CDR3 is TGTGCCACCAGCAGAGATCTTGATAATCAGCCCCAGCATTTT. The gene calls are TRBV15 and TRBJ1-5, with D unresolved. CDR1 is LNHNV, CDR2 YYDKDF, per germline (reference sequence). Trimming removed 0 bases from V and 4 bases from J, with 7 bases in between. The CDR3 has 14 residues.

The rearrangement links TRBV9 to TRBJ2-7; TRBD2 matches at 9 bases. The germline gives CDR1 SGDLS, CDR2 YYNGEE. The CDR3 spans 16 residues. The ends lost 0 bases at V and 3 bases at J; junction bases unmatched: 7. CDR3 amino acids: CASSVAPSGTVYEQYF. CDR3 in DNA: TGTGCCAGCAGCGTAGCGCCTAGCGGGACTGTCTACGAGCAGTACTTC.

The chain recombines TRBV12-5 with TRBJ2-3; D perhaps matches TRBD2 (5 bases). CDR1 and CDR2 from the germline V gene are LGHNT and FRNRAP. The CDR3 spans 14 residues. Deletions cut 3 bases from V and 4 bases from J, with 11 bases between. For the CDR3, the DNA is TGTGCTAGTGGTTTTGGCGGGCCCGCAGATACGCAGTATTTT. Translated: CASGFGGPADTQYF.

The V call is TRBV5-1, the J call TRBJ2-3; 11 bases align to TRBD2. V gave up 3 bases and J gave up 0 bases; unmatched junction bases: 3. The CDR3 covers 16 residues. Germline V gene sequence: CDR1 SGHRS, CDR2 YFSETQ. The CDR3 DNA sequence: TGCGCCAGCAGCTCGACTAGCGGGATTAGCACAGATACGCAGTATTTT. The encoded protein is CASSSTSGISTDTQYF.